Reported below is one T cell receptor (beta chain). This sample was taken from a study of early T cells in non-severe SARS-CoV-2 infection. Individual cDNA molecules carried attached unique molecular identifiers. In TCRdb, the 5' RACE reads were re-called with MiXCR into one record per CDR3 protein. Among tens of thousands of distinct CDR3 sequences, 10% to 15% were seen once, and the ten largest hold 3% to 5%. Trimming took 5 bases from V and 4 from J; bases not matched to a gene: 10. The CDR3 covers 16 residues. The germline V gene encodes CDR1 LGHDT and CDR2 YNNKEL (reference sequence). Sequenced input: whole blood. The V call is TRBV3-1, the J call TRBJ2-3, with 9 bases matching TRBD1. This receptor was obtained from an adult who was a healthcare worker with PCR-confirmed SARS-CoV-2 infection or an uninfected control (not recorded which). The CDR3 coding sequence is TGTGCCAGCAGCTTACGGCGGACAGGGGAGGCAGATACGCAGTATTTT. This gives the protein CASSLRRTGEADTQYF.